This entry lists 12 T cell receptor beta chains sequenced from one sample in a study of T cells in Graves' hyperthyroidism and ophthalmopathy. From RNA transcripts, TCR beta CDR3 regions were amplified. An initial round of RT-PCR targeting the TCR CDR3 relied on the HTBI primer set. TCRdb reprocessed the multiplex PCR reads with MiXCR, giving one entry per CDR3 protein. The profile shows 660,000 or so distinct CDR3 sequences, roughly 20% of them singletons. Sequencing was done on a sample of blood. These receptors originate from a young man with Graves' ophthalmopathy.

In its sample, this clonotype was seen a few times. The chain couples TRBV20-1 to TRBJ2-7; the D gene is possibly TRBD2 (6 bases). V lost 0 bases and J lost 0, with 15 bases in between. The CDR3 has 16 residues. Germline-derived CDR1 and CDR2 are DFQATT and SNEGSKA (reference sequence). The CDR3 DNA reads as TGCAGTGCTAGAGATCAACGCGGGAACCTCTCCTACGAGCAGTACTTC. It codes for CSARDQRGNLSYEQYF.

Here the CDR3 reads CASSDPGASAKNIQYF. CDR3 DNA: TGTGCCAGCAGTGATCCCGGGGCTTCCGCCAAAAACATTCAGTACTTC. The chain recombines TRBV6-4 with TRBJ2-4; D may match TRBD1 or TRBD2 (5 bases each). Per germline, CDR1 MRHNA and CDR2 SNTAGT. The length of the CDR3 is 16 residues. V was pared by 3 bases and J by 1 base, with 13 bases between.

In this sample, this clonotype turned up a few times. J is TRBJ1-4 and V is TRBV6-2 or TRBV6-3; D is unclear. Germline CDR1 MNHEY, CDR2 SVGEGT. V was trimmed by 7 bases and J by 11 bases, leaving 11 bases between them. The CDR3 consists of 11 residues. The CDR3 is CASNGGGKLFF. CDR3 in DNA: TGTGCCAGCAACGGAGGAGGGAAACTGTTTTTT.

The chain links TRBV19 to TRBJ1-5; tentatively, D is TRBD1 (6 bases). Germline V gives CDR1 LNHDA, CDR2 SQIVND (reference sequence). The length of the CDR3 is 15 residues. The V end was cut by 9 bases, the J end by 3 bases, with 18 bases between. The CDR3 protein is CASSPTGHVNQPQHF. The CDR3 DNA reads TGTGCCAGCAGCCCGACAGGCCACGTCAATCAGCCCCAGCATTTT.

This clonotype was detected a few times. Germline is not matched at one junction end, which may reflect a read error. The CDR3: CASSYSIRNQETQYF. Written as DNA, the CDR3 is TGTGCCAGCAGTTACTCGATACGGAACCAAGAGACCCAGTACTTC. J is TRBJ2-5 and V is TRBV6-4; D is uncertain. The CDR3 covers 15 residues. Looked up from germline, CDR1 is MRHNA and CDR2 is SNTAGT.

This clonotype was picked up a small number of times. The rearrangement joins TRBV15 to TRBJ2-7; possible D gene TRBD1, 5 bases. The CDR3 runs 15 residues. Trimming stripped 0 bases from V and 0 bases from J, with 9 bases between. Germline V CDR1 and CDR2: LNHNV, YYDKDF (reference sequence). DNA of the CDR3: TGTGCCACCAGCAGAGATCAGGGCAGCTCCTACGAGCAGTACTTC. Residues: CATSRDQGSSYEQYF.

This clonotype was found a few times. The chain employs TRBV15 and TRBJ2-5; TRBD1 matches 7 bases. This CDR3 region has 18 residues. Trimming took 8 bases from V and 5 from J; bases not matched to a gene: 23. Germline V gives CDR1 LNHNV, CDR2 YYDKDF (reference sequence). Here the CDR3 reads CATWADRAGVHSRETQYF. CDR3 bases: TGTGCCACCTGGGCCGACAGGGCCGGGGTTCATTCGAGGGAGACCCAGTACTTC.

This clonotype was seen a few times. The gene calls are TRBV20-1 and TRBJ2-1; 8 bases agree with TRBD2. This CDR3 is 14 amino acids long. Trimming at V came to 7 bases and at J to 2 bases, leaving 7 bases not matched to a gene. Germline lookup yields CDR1 DFQATT and CDR2 SNEGSKA (reference sequence). The CDR3 here is CSGLAGQTYNEQFF. The DNA of the CDR3 is TGCAGTGGCTTAGCGGGACAAACCTACAATGAGCAGTTCTTC.

This clonotype was counted at least ten times. Written as DNA, the CDR3 is TGTGCCAGCCGACTAGTCATACGGACAGATACGCAGTATTTT. Translated, it gives CASRLVIRTDTQYF. The V and J genes are TRBV2 and TRBJ2-3, with a tentative D call TRBD2 (6 bases). The CDR3 is made up of 14 amino acids. V was trimmed by 8 bases and J by 3 bases, leaving 15 bases between them. The germline gives CDR1 SNHLY, CDR2 FYNNEI. Together with reference TRBV2 and TRBJ2-3, the CDR3 gives the full variable domain: EPEVTQTPSHQVTQMGQEVILRCVPISNHLYFYWYRQILGQKVEFLVSFYNNEISEKSEIFDDQFSVERPDGSNFTLKIRSTKLEDSAMYFCASRLVIRTDTQYFGPGTRLTVL.

This clonotype was picked up one time. This chain uses TRBV9 with TRBJ2-3; 10 bases are shared with TRBD2. Per germline, CDR1 SGDLS and CDR2 YYNGEE. The CDR3 runs to 16 residues. With 4 bases clipped from V and 4 bases from J, the junction kept 9 bases outside the gene matches. The CDR3 coding sequence is TGTGCCAGCAGCCCGTCCCTAGCGGGAGCGGCAGATACGCAGTATTTT. This gives the protein CASSPSLAGAADTQYF.

The table lists this clonotype with a count of one. A much larger clone lies a single base off, so this may be a read error. CDR3 in DNA: TGTGCCAGCAGCGGACAGGGTTCGTTCGACGAGCAGTACTTC. Translating gives CASSGQGSFDEQYF. The rearrangement links TRBV7-2 to TRBJ2-7; TRBD1 agrees at 8 bases. J was trimmed by 5 bases and V by 5 bases; bases with no gene match: 8. The CDR3 runs 14 residues. CDR1 SGHTA and CDR2 FQGNSA come from the germline V gene.

This clonotype was picked up many times. V usage is TRBV2 and J usage is TRBJ2-7; either TRBD1 or TRBD2 may fit D (7 bases each). Trimming shortened V by 2 bases and J by 4 bases, and 15 bases separated the two germline ends. The germline V gene encodes CDR1 SNHLY and CDR2 FYNNEI. This CDR3 spans 15 amino acids. The CDR3 loop is CASSEFPRGGYEQYF. CDR3 DNA sequence: TGTGCCAGCAGTGAATTCCCCAGGGGGGGGTACGAGCAGTACTTC.